The clone carrying this TCR beta chain was detected only a few times. Its matching antigen is unknown. This sample stems from a study of response to subunit inactivated influenza vaccine. Findings and caveats of the study: It was the authors' suggestion that each seasonal influenza vaccination recruits few new T cells.

The CDR3 is made up of 15 amino acids. V lost 1 base and J lost 0, with 9 bases in between. Germline V gene data show CDR1 as SGDLS and CDR2 as YYNGEE. TCRdb reprocessed the RT-PCR reads via MiXCR and lists one record per CDR3 protein. Of approximately 300,000 distinct CDR3 sequences in the sample, roughly 22% are singletons; the top ten hold around a tenth. The source is a man aged 45 to 70 who received an inactivated influenza vaccine. The V gene is TRBV9, the J gene TRBJ2-3; D gene ambiguous. The sequencing used PBMCs from blood, collected less than 22 months after vaccination. The CDR3 DNA sequence: TGTGCCAGCAGCGTAAGGCAGAAGAGCACAGATACGCAGTATTTT. Encoded protein: CASSVRQKSTDTQYF.